This T cell receptor beta chain appears in the sequencing data of a study of early stage breast cancer tumors. Worth noting for this clone: Its antigen is unidentified.

The data were produced by immunoSEQ multiplex PCR, yet TCRdb's version contains in-frame clones alone and is incomplete. The table shows over 20,000 clones, with roughly two thirds occurring only once. The CDR3 runs 14 residues. V was trimmed by 2 bases and J by 3 bases, leaving 12 bases between them. Germline V gene lookup returns CDR1 SGHDT and CDR2 YYEEEE. Broader study findings: Commonly generated sequences made up most enriched TCRB sequences shared between patients.

Sequencing was performed on breast tumor tissue. The TCR comes from a person between 60 and 69 years old with breast cancer. The V and J genes are TRBV5-6 and TRBJ2-7; D might be TRBD1 (5 bases). CDR3 in DNA: TGTGCCAGCAGCTTTTTAGGGGCCGGCTACGAGCAGTACTTC. Protein product: CASSFLGAGYEQYF.